These T cell receptor beta chains were read from a single sample in a study of shared clonotypes between healthy human individuals. The method was immunoSEQ multiplex PCR; TCRdb's version includes in-frame clones alone and lacks a portion of them. The repertoire holds roughly 2.5 million clones, approximately 90% seen once, with 0.14% in the top ten. The sequencing input was naive CD4+ T cells sorted from blood. The receptor set was obtained from a man between 18 and 29 years old in good health. CDR3s include the opening cysteine and the closing phenylalanine or tryptophan. The D gene is left open where the match is weak. Clone sizes are given selectively: once, few, many, or a class where the clone is expanded.

d_gene: TRBD1; v_gene: TRBV18; abundance: .; j_gene: TRBJ2-3; CDR3aa: CASSPGGTGFFTDTQYF; CDR3nt: TGTGCCAGCTCACCGGGAGGGACAGGGTTCTTCACAGATACGCAGTATTTT
d_gene: .; v_gene: TRBV11-1; abundance: few; j_gene: TRBJ1-2; CDR3aa: CATSSRESAIYGYTF; CDR3nt: TGTGCCACCTCGTCGAGGGAATCCGCTATCTATGGCTACACCTTC
d_gene: TRBD1; v_gene: TRBV5-6; abundance: .; j_gene: TRBJ2-1; CDR3aa: CASSFLAQTGRYYNEQFF; CDR3nt: TGTGCCAGCAGCTTTTTGGCCCAGACAGGGCGGTACTACAATGAGCAGTTCTTC
d_gene: TRBD2; v_gene: TRBV7-2; abundance: .; j_gene: TRBJ2-5; CDR3aa: CASSKQGTSGRETQYF; CDR3nt: TGTGCCAGCAGTAAACAAGGGACTAGCGGGAGAGAGACCCAGTACTTC
d_gene: TRBD2; v_gene: TRBV5-1; abundance: .; j_gene: TRBJ2-3; CDR3aa: CASSLDLAGVTQYF; CDR3nt: TGCGCCAGCAGCTTGGATCTAGCGGGGGTCACGCAGTATTTT
d_gene: TRBD2; v_gene: TRBV6-1; abundance: .; j_gene: TRBJ2-5; CDR3aa: CASTRTSGNQETQYF; CDR3nt: TGTGCCAGCACCAGGACTAGCGGGAACCAAGAGACCCAGTACTTC
d_gene: TRBD2; v_gene: TRBV9; abundance: once; j_gene: TRBJ2-5; CDR3aa: CASSAGLAGGWETQYF; CDR3nt: TGTGCCAGCAGCGCGGGACTAGCGGGGGGTTGGGAGACCCAGTACTTC
d_gene: TRBD2; v_gene: TRBV10-1; abundance: .; j_gene: TRBJ2-3; CDR3aa: CASSESTSGGTDTQYF; CDR3nt: TGCGCCAGCAGTGAGTCTACTAGCGGGGGCACAGATACGCAGTATTTT
d_gene: TRBD1; v_gene: TRBV7-9; abundance: .; j_gene: TRBJ1-5; CDR3aa: CASSRGTGVSNQPQHF; CDR3nt: TGTGCCAGCAGCAGAGGGACAGGGGTGAGCAATCAGCCCCAGCATTTT
d_gene: .; v_gene: TRBV11-3; abundance: .; j_gene: TRBJ2-3; CDR3aa: CASSREGDLTDTQYF; CDR3nt: TGTGCCAGCAGCCGAGAGGGAGACCTCACAGATACGCAGTATTTT
d_gene: .; v_gene: TRBV6-5; abundance: once; j_gene: TRBJ2-6; CDR3aa: CASSYRISGANVLTF; CDR3nt: TGTGCCAGCAGTTACCGGATCTCTGGGGCCAACGTCCTGACTTTC
d_gene: .; v_gene: TRBV6-5; abundance: .; j_gene: TRBJ2-4; CDR3aa: CASSRDLAKNIQYF; CDR3nt: TGTGCCAGCAGTCGGGATCTAGCCAAAAACATTCAGTACTTC
d_gene: .; v_gene: TRBV6-1; abundance: .; j_gene: TRBJ1-5; CDR3aa: CASSENGAYQPQHF; CDR3nt: TGTGCCAGCAGTGAAAATGGGGCGTATCAGCCCCAGCATTTT
d_gene: TRBD1; v_gene: TRBV7-6; abundance: .; j_gene: TRBJ2-4; CDR3aa: CASSGQGRGDIQYF; CDR3nt: TGTGCCAGCAGCGGACAGGGGCGCGGGGACATTCAGTACTTC
d_gene: .; v_gene: TRBV5-5; abundance: .; j_gene: TRBJ1-5; CDR3aa: CASSLGISSTNQPQHF; CDR3nt: TGTGCCAGCAGCTTAGGTATCTCTAGCACCAATCAGCCCCAGCATTTT
d_gene: TRBD1; v_gene: TRBV10-3; abundance: .; j_gene: TRBJ2-1; CDR3aa: CAIGGTGGALNEQFF; CDR3nt: TGTGCCATCGGCGGGACAGGGGGCGCTCTAAATGAGCAGTTCTTC
d_gene: .; v_gene: TRBV2; abundance: .; j_gene: TRBJ2-7; CDR3aa: CASSEYRDEQYF; CDR3nt: TGTGCCAGCAGTGAATACAGGGATGAGCAGTACTTC
d_gene: TRBD2; v_gene: TRBV5-4; abundance: .; j_gene: TRBJ2-3; CDR3aa: CASSLSPLKLSGGTDTQYF; CDR3nt: TGTGCCAGCAGCTTATCCCCCCTTAAACTTAGCGGGGGCACAGATACGCAGTATTTT
d_gene: .; v_gene: TRBV18; abundance: .; j_gene: TRBJ1-3; CDR3aa: CASSPTVGNTYSGNTIYF; CDR3nt: TGTGCCAGCTCCCCTACAGTGGGGAATACCTACTCTGGAAACACCATATATTTT
d_gene: .; v_gene: TRBV7-7; abundance: .; j_gene: TRBJ2-3; CDR3aa: CASSLGTPGDTQYF; CDR3nt: TGTGCTAGCAGCTTAGGAACCCCTGGAGATACGCAGTATTTT
d_gene: TRBD1; v_gene: TRBV19; abundance: .; j_gene: TRBJ2-3; CDR3aa: CASSTGDRDTDTQYF; CDR3nt: TGTGCCAGTAGTACCGGGGACAGGGATACAGATACGCAGTATTTT
d_gene: .; v_gene: TRBV18; abundance: .; j_gene: TRBJ2-7; CDR3aa: CASSSVEGKAYEQYF; CDR3nt: TGTGCCAGCTCCTCGGTGGAGGGGAAAGCGTACGAGCAGTACTTC
d_gene: TRBD1; v_gene: TRBV18; abundance: few; j_gene: TRBJ1-4; CDR3aa: CASSPDRGEKLFF; CDR3nt: TGTGCCAGCTCGCCTGACAGGGGAGAAAAACTGTTTTTT
d_gene: TRBD1; v_gene: TRBV2; abundance: .; j_gene: TRBJ1-1; CDR3aa: CASSDVTGSFTEAFF; CDR3nt: TGTGCCAGCAGTGACGTGACAGGGTCGTTCACTGAAGCTTTCTTT
d_gene: .; v_gene: TRBV11-2; abundance: once; j_gene: TRBJ1-2; CDR3aa: CASSLDPLGGRGYGYTF; CDR3nt: TGTGCCAGCAGCTTAGATCCCCTCGGGGGTCGAGGCTATGGCTACACCTTC
d_gene: TRBD2; v_gene: TRBV30; abundance: .; j_gene: TRBJ2-3; CDR3aa: CAQSGRASARTDTQYF; CDR3nt: TGTGCCCAGAGCGGGAGGGCCAGTGCTAGGACAGATACGCAGTATTTT
d_gene: TRBD2; v_gene: TRBV18; abundance: .; j_gene: TRBJ2-7; CDR3aa: CASSPPAGGYEQYF; CDR3nt: TGTGCCAGCTCACCACCGGCGGGAGGTTACGAGCAGTACTTC
d_gene: .; v_gene: TRBV5-4; abundance: .; j_gene: TRBJ2-7; CDR3aa: CASSFLGNQRERYEQYF; CDR3nt: TGTGCCAGCAGTTTTCTTGGGAACCAGCGTGAGCGGTACGAGCAGTACTTC
d_gene: .; v_gene: TRBV27; abundance: .; j_gene: TRBJ1-5; CDR3aa: CASISQRPQHF; CDR3nt: TGTGCCAGCATTAGCCAACGGCCCCAGCATTTT
d_gene: TRBD1; v_gene: TRBV7-3; abundance: once; j_gene: TRBJ2-7; CDR3aa: CASSFGTGDEQYF; CDR3nt: TGTGCCAGCAGCTTCGGGACAGGGGACGAGCAGTACTTC
d_gene: .; v_gene: TRBV4-1; abundance: .; j_gene: TRBJ1-5; CDR3aa: CASSQDRQSNQPQHF; CDR3nt: TGCGCCAGCAGCCAAGACAGGCAGTCCAATCAGCCCCAGCATTTT
d_gene: .; v_gene: TRBV14; abundance: .; j_gene: TRBJ2-7; CDR3aa: CASSRRTYEQYF; CDR3nt: TGTGCCAGCAGCCGGCGCACCTACGAGCAGTACTTC
d_gene: TRBD1; v_gene: TRBV19; abundance: .; j_gene: TRBJ1-1; CDR3aa: CASRGTGTLNTEAFF; CDR3nt: TGTGCCAGTAGGGGGACAGGTACCCTGAACACTGAAGCTTTCTTT
d_gene: .; v_gene: TRBV4-1; abundance: .; j_gene: TRBJ2-2; CDR3aa: CASNKLQGNTGELFF; CDR3nt: TGCGCCAGCAACAAACTACAGGGGAACACCGGGGAGCTGTTTTTT
d_gene: TRBD1; v_gene: TRBV10-2; abundance: .; j_gene: TRBJ1-1; CDR3aa: CASRVGTGVNTEAFF; CDR3nt: TGCGCCAGCAGGGTTGGGACAGGGGTAAACACTGAAGCTTTCTTT
d_gene: TRBD1; v_gene: TRBV5-6; abundance: .; j_gene: TRBJ2-1; CDR3aa: CASSLQPGQGPSSYNEQFF; CDR3nt: TGTGCCAGCAGCCTCCAGCCGGGACAGGGGCCCTCCTCCTACAATGAGCAGTTCTTC
d_gene: TRBD1; v_gene: TRBV19; abundance: .; j_gene: TRBJ1-2; CDR3aa: CASSPDRGRVGGYTF; CDR3nt: TGTGCCAGTAGTCCGGACAGGGGGCGCGTTGGTGGCTACACCTTC
d_gene: TRBD1; v_gene: TRBV7-2; abundance: once; j_gene: TRBJ2-7; CDR3aa: CASSLTTGQGYEQYF; CDR3nt: TGTGCCAGCAGCTTAACAACGGGACAGGGCTACGAGCAGTACTTC
d_gene: TRBD2; v_gene: TRBV28; abundance: .; j_gene: TRBJ2-7; CDR3aa: CASTPGGPPNEQYF; CDR3nt: TGTGCCAGCACTCCGGGGGGGCCTCCCAACGAGCAGTACTTC
d_gene: TRBD1; v_gene: TRBV29-1; abundance: .; j_gene: TRBJ2-5; CDR3aa: CSVDMNRDRYQETQYF; CDR3nt: TGCAGCGTTGATATGAACCGGGACAGGTACCAAGAGACCCAGTACTTC
d_gene: .; v_gene: TRBV27; abundance: .; j_gene: TRBJ1-1; CDR3aa: CASSFAAKRTEAFF; CDR3nt: TGTGCCAGCAGTTTCGCGGCGAAAAGGACTGAAGCTTTCTTT
d_gene: TRBD2; v_gene: TRBV4-3; abundance: .; j_gene: TRBJ2-7; CDR3aa: CASSQEASGTYEQYF; CDR3nt: TGCGCCAGCAGCCAAGAGGCTAGCGGGACCTACGAGCAGTACTTC
d_gene: .; v_gene: TRBV2; abundance: .; j_gene: TRBJ2-3; CDR3aa: CASTGGRISTDTQYF; CDR3nt: TGTGCCAGTACCGGGGGCCGAATTAGCACAGATACGCAGTATTTT
d_gene: .; v_gene: TRBV2; abundance: .; j_gene: TRBJ1-2; CDR3aa: CASSGQAGNYGYTF; CDR3nt: TGTGCCAGCAGTGGCCAAGCAGGCAACTATGGCTACACCTTC
d_gene: TRBD2; v_gene: TRBV7-9; abundance: .; j_gene: TRBJ2-5; CDR3aa: CASSSKVAGAIETQYF; CDR3nt: TGTGCCAGCAGCTCAAAAGTAGCGGGGGCTATAGAGACCCAGTACTTC
d_gene: .; v_gene: TRBV7-2; abundance: once; j_gene: TRBJ2-6; CDR3aa: CASSLGAGSGANVLTF; CDR3nt: TGTGCCAGCAGCTTAGGTGCGGGGTCTGGGGCCAACGTCCTGACTTTC
d_gene: .; v_gene: TRBV20-1; abundance: .; j_gene: TRBJ2-1; CDR3aa: CSGTSYNEQFF; CDR3nt: TGCAGTGGTACTAGTTACAATGAGCAGTTCTTC
d_gene: .; v_gene: TRBV10-3; abundance: .; j_gene: TRBJ2-6; CDR3aa: CAIRDSGANVLTF; CDR3nt: TGTGCCATCAGGGACTCTGGGGCCAACGTCCTGACTTTC